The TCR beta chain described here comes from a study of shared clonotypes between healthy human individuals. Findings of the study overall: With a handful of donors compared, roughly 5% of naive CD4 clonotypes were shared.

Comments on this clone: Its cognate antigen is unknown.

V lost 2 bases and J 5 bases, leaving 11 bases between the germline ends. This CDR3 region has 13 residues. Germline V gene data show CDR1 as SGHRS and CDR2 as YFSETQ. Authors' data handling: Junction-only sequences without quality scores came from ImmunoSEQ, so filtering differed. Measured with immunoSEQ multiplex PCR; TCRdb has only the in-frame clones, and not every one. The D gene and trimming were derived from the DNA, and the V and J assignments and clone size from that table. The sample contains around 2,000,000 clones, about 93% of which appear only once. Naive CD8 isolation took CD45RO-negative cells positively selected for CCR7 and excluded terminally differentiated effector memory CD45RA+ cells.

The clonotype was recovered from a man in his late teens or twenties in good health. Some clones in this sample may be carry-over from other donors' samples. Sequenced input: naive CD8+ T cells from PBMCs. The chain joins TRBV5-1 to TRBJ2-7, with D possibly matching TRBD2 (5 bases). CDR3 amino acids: CASSFGERNEQYF. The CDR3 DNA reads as TGCGCCAGCAGCTTTGGGGAGAGAAACGAGCAGTACTTC.